In this sample, the clone carrying this T cell receptor (beta chain) turned up once. These data are taken from a study of follicular helper T cells after annual influenza vaccination. Study in general: Blood was drawn on days 0, 7 and 28 after vaccination.

The time point is: 2014-2015 season, 7 days after vaccination. Donors with HIV/AIDS, active malignancy, immunomodulators or active illness were excluded. Each time point used roughly 35 to 100 mL of blood. CDR1 and CDR2 from the germline V gene are LGHNA and YSLEER. V shed 4 bases, J shed 5 bases, and the junction held 8 bases outside the gene matches. CDR3 length equals 16 residues. The repertoire was sequenced with immunoSEQ multiplex PCR; TCRdb's copy has only in-frame clones and lacks some. Of just under 4,000 clones in the sample, 82% were seen once. This receptor was obtained from an adult who received the influenza vaccine. The V and J genes are TRBV4-3 and TRBJ2-1; TRBD2 aligns across 10 bases. The sample here was CXCR5- memory CD4+ T cells sorted from blood, taken 7 days after influenza vaccination. In nucleotides, the CDR3 is TGCGCCAGCAGCCCGCGGGGAGCGGGGGGGGACAATGAGCAGTTCTTC. It is translated as CASSPRGAGGDNEQFF.